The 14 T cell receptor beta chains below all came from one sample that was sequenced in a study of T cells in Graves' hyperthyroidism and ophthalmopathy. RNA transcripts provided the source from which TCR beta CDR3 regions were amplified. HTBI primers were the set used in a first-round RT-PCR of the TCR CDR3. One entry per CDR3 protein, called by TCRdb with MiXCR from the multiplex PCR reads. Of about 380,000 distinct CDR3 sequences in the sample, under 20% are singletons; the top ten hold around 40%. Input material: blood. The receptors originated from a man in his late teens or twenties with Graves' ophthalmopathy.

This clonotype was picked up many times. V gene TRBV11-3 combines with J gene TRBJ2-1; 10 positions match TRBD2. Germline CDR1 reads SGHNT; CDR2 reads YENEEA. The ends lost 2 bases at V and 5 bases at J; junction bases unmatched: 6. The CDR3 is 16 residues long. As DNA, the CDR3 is TGTGCCAGCAGCTTAAGAACTAGCGGGACAGACAATGAGCAGTTCTTC. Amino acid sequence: CASSLRTSGTDNEQFF.

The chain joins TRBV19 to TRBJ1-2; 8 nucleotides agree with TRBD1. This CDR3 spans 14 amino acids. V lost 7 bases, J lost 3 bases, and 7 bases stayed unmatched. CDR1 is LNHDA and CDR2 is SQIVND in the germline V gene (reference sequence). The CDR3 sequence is CASTDRGLDYGYTF. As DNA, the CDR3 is TGTGCCAGTACCGACAGGGGCTTGGACTATGGCTACACCTTC.

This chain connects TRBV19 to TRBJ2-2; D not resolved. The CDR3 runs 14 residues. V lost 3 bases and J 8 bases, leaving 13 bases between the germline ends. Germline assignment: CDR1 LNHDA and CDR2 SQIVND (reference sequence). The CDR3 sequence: CASSILPPMGELFF. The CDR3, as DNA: TGTGCCAGTAGTATCCTCCCACCCATGGGGGAGCTGTTTTTT.

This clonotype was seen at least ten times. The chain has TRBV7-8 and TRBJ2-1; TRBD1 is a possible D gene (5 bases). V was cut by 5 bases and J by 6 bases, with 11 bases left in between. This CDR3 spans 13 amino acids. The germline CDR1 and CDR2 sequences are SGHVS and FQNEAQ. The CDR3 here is CASSKGWPNEQFF. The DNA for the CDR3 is TGTGCCAGCAGCAAGGGGTGGCCCAATGAGCAGTTCTTC. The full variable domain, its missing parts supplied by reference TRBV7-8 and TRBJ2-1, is GAGVSQSPRYKVAKRGQDVALRCDPISGHVSLFWYQQALGQGPEFLTYFQNEAQLDKSGLPSDRFFAERPEGSVSTLKIQRTQQEDSAVYLCASSKGWPNEQFFGPGTRLTVL.

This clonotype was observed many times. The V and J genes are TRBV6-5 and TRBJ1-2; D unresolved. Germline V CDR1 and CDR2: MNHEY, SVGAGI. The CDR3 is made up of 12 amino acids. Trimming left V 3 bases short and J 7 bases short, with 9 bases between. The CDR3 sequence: CASSYDRSGYTF. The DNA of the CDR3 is TGTGCCAGCAGTTATGACCGGAGTGGCTACACCTTC.

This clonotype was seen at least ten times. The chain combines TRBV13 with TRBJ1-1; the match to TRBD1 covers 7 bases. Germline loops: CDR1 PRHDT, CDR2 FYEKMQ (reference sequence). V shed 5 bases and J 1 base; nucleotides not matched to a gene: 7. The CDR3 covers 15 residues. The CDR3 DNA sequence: TGTGCCAGCAGCGCGACAGGGATCGGGAACACTGAAGCTTTCTTT. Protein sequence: CASSATGIGNTEAFF.

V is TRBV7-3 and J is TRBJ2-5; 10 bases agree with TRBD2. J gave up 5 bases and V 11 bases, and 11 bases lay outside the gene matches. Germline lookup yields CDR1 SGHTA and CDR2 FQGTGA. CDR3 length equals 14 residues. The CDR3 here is CARPSGGSGETQYF. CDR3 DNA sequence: TGTGCCCGCCCTAGCGGGGGCTCTGGGGAGACCCAGTACTTC.

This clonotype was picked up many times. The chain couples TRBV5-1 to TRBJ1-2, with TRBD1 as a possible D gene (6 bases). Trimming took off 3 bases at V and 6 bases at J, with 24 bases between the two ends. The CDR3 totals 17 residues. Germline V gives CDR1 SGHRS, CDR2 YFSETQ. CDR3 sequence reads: CASSWLTIRDTEDGYTF. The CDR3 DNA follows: TGCGCCAGCAGCTGGTTAACCATACGGGACACAGAAGATGGCTACACCTTC.

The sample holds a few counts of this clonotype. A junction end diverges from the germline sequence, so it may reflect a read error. The CDR3 protein is CASSPAGTGASHEQYF. The CDR3 DNA is TGTGCCAGCAGCCCGGCCGGGACAGGGGCCTCCCACGAGCAGTACTTC. The V gene is TRBV13, the J gene TRBJ2-7, with 10 bases aligning to TRBD1. CDR1 and CDR2 (germline): PRHDT, FYEKMQ (reference sequence). This CDR3 comprises 16 residues.

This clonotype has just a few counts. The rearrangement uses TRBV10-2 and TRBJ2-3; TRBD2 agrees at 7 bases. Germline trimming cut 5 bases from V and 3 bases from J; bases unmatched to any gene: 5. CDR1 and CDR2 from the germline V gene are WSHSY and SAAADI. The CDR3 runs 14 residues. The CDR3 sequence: CASSKRGLTDTQYF. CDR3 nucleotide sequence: TGCGCCAGCAGTAAGCGGGGTTTAACAGATACGCAGTATTTT.

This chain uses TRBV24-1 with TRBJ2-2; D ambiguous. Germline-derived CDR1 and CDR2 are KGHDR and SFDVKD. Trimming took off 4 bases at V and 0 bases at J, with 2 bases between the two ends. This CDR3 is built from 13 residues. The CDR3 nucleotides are TGTGCCACCAGTGAAACGAACACCGGGGAGCTGTTTTTT. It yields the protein CATSETNTGELFF.

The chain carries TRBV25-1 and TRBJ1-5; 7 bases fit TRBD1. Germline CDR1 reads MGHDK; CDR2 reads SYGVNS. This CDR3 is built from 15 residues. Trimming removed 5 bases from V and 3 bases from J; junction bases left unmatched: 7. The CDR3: CASSPLDRDNQPQHF. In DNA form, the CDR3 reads TGTGCCAGCAGTCCGCTCGACAGGGACAATCAGCCCCAGCATTTT.

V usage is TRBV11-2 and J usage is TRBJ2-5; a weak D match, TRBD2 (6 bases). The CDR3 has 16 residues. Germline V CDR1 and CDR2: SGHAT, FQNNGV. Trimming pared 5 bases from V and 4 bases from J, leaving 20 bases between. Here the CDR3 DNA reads TGTGCCAGCAGCCCCCCCTTTGGGGGGTCGGGAGAGACCCAGTACTTC. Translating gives CASSPPFGGSGETQYF.

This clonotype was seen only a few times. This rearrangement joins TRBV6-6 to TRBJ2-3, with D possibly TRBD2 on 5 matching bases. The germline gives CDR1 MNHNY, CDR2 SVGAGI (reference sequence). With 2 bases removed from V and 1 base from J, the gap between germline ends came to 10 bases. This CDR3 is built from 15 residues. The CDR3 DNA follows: TGTGCCAGCAGTTACGGAGGAATTGGCACAGATACGCAGTATTTT. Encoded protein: CASSYGGIGTDTQYF.